This T cell receptor beta chain was found in a study of Graves' ophthalmopathy and Graves' hyperthyroidism. On this clonotype itself: Its specificity is not known.

Clinical symptoms and serum thyroxine were used for diagnosis; TRAb, thyroid ultrasound and orbital computed tomography were also relied on. The V gene lost 5 bases and the J gene lost 7 bases, with 17 bases spanning the gap. This CDR3 region has 14 residues. The germline V gene has CDR1 MNHEY and CDR2 SVGEGT. The study's findings and limits: Its predictions of ophthalmopathy progression gave the model over 65% sensitivity and roughly 76% specificity. Detected in blood as well were most expanded thyroid clonotypes with frequency above 0.001.

The sequenced template was RNA, covering the TCR beta CDR3 region. HTBI-primed first-round RT-PCR preceded second-round multiplex PCR. TCRdb processed the multiplex PCR reads anew with MiXCR; each CDR3 protein has one entry. Of roughly 500,000 distinct CDR3 sequences in the sample, under 15% were seen once. The sample comprised blood. The receptor's source is a woman aged 25 to 39 with Graves' ophthalmopathy. The chain combines TRBV6-2 or TRBV6-3 with TRBJ1-2; D might be TRBD1 (5 bases). CDR3 region: CASSLLDSFFGYTF. In DNA, the CDR3 is TGTGCCAGCAGTCTACTCGACAGTTTTTTTGGCTACACCTTC.